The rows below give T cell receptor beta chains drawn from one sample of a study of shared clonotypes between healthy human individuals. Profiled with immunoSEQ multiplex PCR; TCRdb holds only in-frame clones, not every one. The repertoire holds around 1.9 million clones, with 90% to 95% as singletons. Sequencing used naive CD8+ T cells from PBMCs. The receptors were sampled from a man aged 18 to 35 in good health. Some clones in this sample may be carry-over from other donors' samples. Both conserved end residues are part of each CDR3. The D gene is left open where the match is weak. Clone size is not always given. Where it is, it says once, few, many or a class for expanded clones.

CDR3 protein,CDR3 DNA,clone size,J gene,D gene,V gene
CASGPDPYNEQFF,TGTGCCAGCGGGCCGGATCCCTACAATGAGCAGTTCTTC,once,TRBJ2-1,NA,TRBV6-5
CASSRLAGPDSSPYEQYF,TGCGCCAGCAGTAGACTAGCGGGCCCGGATTCAAGTCCCTACGAGCAGTACTTC,once,TRBJ2-7,TRBD2,TRBV4-1
CASSHPGLAVDEQFF,TGCGCCAGCAGCCACCCGGGACTAGCGGTTGATGAGCAGTTCTTC,NA,TRBJ2-1,TRBD2,TRBV4-1
CASSLSGTALSGNTIYF,TGTGCCAGCAGTTTATCGGGGACAGCGCTCTCTGGAAACACCATATATTTT,once,TRBJ1-3,TRBD1,TRBV27
CASSLALTRRGTDTQYF,TGTGCCAGCAGCTTAGCGCTAACCCGGAGGGGCACAGATACGCAGTATTTT,NA,TRBJ2-3,NA,TRBV7-9
CASSLGIEQYF,TGTGCCAGCAGTCTCGGAATCGAGCAGTACTTC,NA,TRBJ2-7,NA,TRBV27
CASSEVSEQYF,TGTGCCAGCAGTGAGGTCAGCGAGCAGTACTTC,once,TRBJ2-7,NA,TRBV6-1
CASSREGLAGALEQYF,TGTGCCAGCAGCCGGGAAGGTCTAGCGGGAGCCCTCGAGCAGTACTTC,NA,TRBJ2-7,TRBD2,TRBV5-4
CASSSGPSYGYTF,TGTGCCAGCAGCTCGGGACCGTCATATGGCTACACCTTC,NA,TRBJ1-2,NA,TRBV7-9
CASNPPGQVYGYTF,TGTGCCAGCAATCCCCCGGGACAGGTCTATGGCTACACCTTC,once,TRBJ1-2,TRBD1,TRBV2
CASSLGTSGTGELFF,TGTGCCAGCAGTTTAGGGACTAGCGGCACCGGGGAGCTGTTTTTT,NA,TRBJ2-2,TRBD2,TRBV27
CASSLSQYGYTF,TGTGCCAGCAGCTTAAGTCAATATGGCTACACCTTC,NA,TRBJ1-2,NA,TRBV5-8
CASSLAGQHNEQFF,TGTGCCAGCAGTTTAGCGGGACAGCACAATGAGCAGTTCTTC,NA,TRBJ2-1,NA,TRBV28
CASRHEQFF,TGTGCCAGCCGGCATGAGCAGTTCTTC,NA,TRBJ2-1,NA,TRBV6-1
CSASGGQEGGRHGYTF,TGCAGCGCCAGTGGGGGACAGGAAGGGGGTAGACATGGCTACACCTTC,NA,TRBJ1-2,TRBD1,TRBV29-1
CASSVAGEGDTEAFF,TGTGCCAGCAGCGTAGCCGGGGAGGGGGACACTGAAGCTTTCTTT,NA,TRBJ1-1,NA,TRBV9
CASSLYRQGTDTQYF,TGTGCCAGTAGTCTTTATCGACAAGGCACAGATACGCAGTATTTT,NA,TRBJ2-3,NA,TRBV19
CASSYVPRAPGNEQYF,TGTGCCAGCAGTTACGTCCCCCGCGCCCCTGGGAACGAGCAGTACTTC,NA,TRBJ2-7,NA,TRBV6-6
CATSSLQGGTPGQNQYF,TGTGCCACCAGCAGCCTGCAAGGTGGCACCCCGGGTCAGAACCAGTACTTC,NA,TRBJ2-5,NA,TRBV15
CASSLGDSRPYNEQFF,TGTGCCAGCAGCTTAGGTGACAGCCGGCCCTACAATGAGCAGTTCTTC,NA,TRBJ2-1,NA,TRBV7-6
CASSQVTSGSLETQYF,TGTGCCAGCAGCCAAGTGACTAGCGGGAGTTTGGAGACCCAGTACTTC,NA,TRBJ2-5,TRBD2,TRBV14
CASTSLGGWANVLTF,TGTGCCAGCACATCTCTCGGGGGGTGGGCCAACGTCCTGACTTTC,NA,TRBJ2-6,TRBD2,TRBV27
CANGLAGEPYNEQFF,TGTGCCAACGGATTAGCGGGAGAACCCTACAATGAGCAGTTCTTC,once,TRBJ2-1,TRBD2,TRBV5-4
CASSPRTSGAKNIQYF,TGTGCCAGTAGTCCGCGGACTAGCGGAGCCAAAAACATTCAGTACTTC,NA,TRBJ2-4,TRBD2,TRBV19
CASSVSGTGDEKLFF,TGTGCCAGCAGCGTCTCCGGGACAGGGGACGAAAAACTGTTTTTT,once,TRBJ1-4,TRBD1,TRBV9
CASSLRFYEQYF,TGTGCCAGTAGTCTTCGTTTCTACGAGCAGTACTTC,NA,TRBJ2-7,NA,TRBV19
CASSERFDEQFF,TGTGCCAGCAGCGAACGGTTCGATGAGCAGTTCTTC,once,TRBJ2-1,NA,TRBV9
CASSLTSGRGEQYF,TGTGCCAGCAGCTTGACTAGCGGGAGAGGCGAGCAGTACTTC,NA,TRBJ2-7,TRBD2,TRBV9
CASSSLKQGTANTGELFF,TGTGCCAGCAGCTCCCTTAAACAGGGGACCGCGAACACCGGGGAGCTGTTTTTT,NA,TRBJ2-2,TRBD1,TRBV13
CASSATGGHEQYF,TGTGCCAGCAGTGCTACAGGGGGCCACGAGCAGTACTTC,NA,TRBJ2-7,TRBD1,TRBV6-1
CASSPDGVYNEQFF,TGTGCCAGTAGCCCTGACGGGGTCTACAATGAGCAGTTCTTC,NA,TRBJ2-1,NA,TRBV19
CASSEDVRGFNQPQHF,TGTGCCAGCAGTGAAGACGTGAGGGGGTTCAATCAGCCCCAGCATTTT,NA,TRBJ1-5,NA,TRBV6-1
CASTDRGTEAFF,TGTGCCAGCACCGACAGGGGCACTGAAGCTTTCTTT,few,TRBJ1-1,TRBD1,TRBV27
CATRDSGSTDTQYF,TGTGCCACTAGGGATTCCGGGAGCACAGATACGCAGTATTTT,NA,TRBJ2-3,NA,TRBV6-6
CASSPLAGGTYNEQFF,TGTGCCAGCAGTCCGCTAGCGGGAGGCACCTACAATGAGCAGTTCTTC,NA,TRBJ2-1,TRBD2,TRBV27
CASSVSGGPIDIQYF,TGTGCCAGCAGCGTCTCGGGAGGGCCCATTGACATTCAGTACTTC,NA,TRBJ2-4,TRBD2,TRBV9
CASSEPGLREQYF,TGTGCCAGCAGCGAGCCGGGACTCAGGGAGCAGTACTTC,NA,TRBJ2-7,NA,TRBV7-2
CASSPLPYNEQFF,TGTGCCAGCAGCCCATTACCCTACAATGAGCAGTTCTTC,NA,TRBJ2-1,NA,TRBV28
CASSSARDRDYGYTF,TGTGCCAGCAGCTCAGCCCGGGACAGGGATTATGGCTACACCTTC,NA,TRBJ1-2,TRBD1,TRBV7-9
CASSQTLAGASYEQYF,TGTGCCAGCAGCCAAACACTAGCGGGCGCCTCCTACGAGCAGTACTTC,NA,TRBJ2-7,TRBD2,TRBV4-2
CSVDLAGYNEQFF,TGCAGCGTTGACCTAGCGGGTTACAATGAGCAGTTCTTC,NA,TRBJ2-1,TRBD2,TRBV29-1
CASSNRDSLGAQYF,TGTGCCAGCAGCAACCGGGACAGTCTTGGGGCGCAGTATTTT,NA,TRBJ2-3,TRBD1,TRBV7-9
CASSERGFRTYEQYF,TGTGCCAGCAGTGAACGGGGGTTTCGCACCTACGAGCAGTACTTC,NA,TRBJ2-7,NA,TRBV6-1
CAISESMRTGVHQPQHF,TGTGCCATCAGTGAGTCGATGCGGACAGGGGTTCATCAGCCCCAGCATTTT,once,TRBJ1-5,TRBD1,TRBV10-3
CASSPWGTGDYGYTF,TGCGCCAGCAGCCCATGGGGGACAGGGGACTATGGCTACACCTTC,NA,TRBJ1-2,TRBD1,TRBV5-1
CASSVSGSAKVQHF,TGTGCCAGCAGCGTATCAGGGAGTGCAAAGGTCCAGCATTTT,NA,TRBJ1-5,NA,TRBV9
CASSTRTASSGANVLTF,TGTGCCAGCAGCACAAGGACGGCAAGCTCTGGGGCCAACGTCCTGACTTTC,once,TRBJ2-6,NA,TRBV7-9
CASSPPATEAFF,TGTGCCAGTAGTCCACCGGCCACTGAAGCTTTCTTT,NA,TRBJ1-1,NA,TRBV19
CASSLGLAGVNEQFF,TGTGCCAGCAGTCTGGGACTAGCGGGAGTCAATGAGCAGTTCTTC,once,TRBJ2-1,TRBD2,TRBV27
CASSAYDNQPQHF,TGTGCCAGCAGTGCATATGACAATCAGCCCCAGCATTTT,NA,TRBJ1-5,NA,TRBV6-1
CASRRRQGETQPQHF,TGCGCCAGCCGACGAAGGCAGGGGGAGACTCAGCCCCAGCATTTT,few,TRBJ1-5,TRBD1,TRBV10-1
CASSLSLRGAVYGYTF,TGTGCCAGCAGTCTTAGTCTTCGGGGCGCAGTCTATGGCTACACCTTC,NA,TRBJ1-2,NA,TRBV27
CASSATPDRGLAGELFF,TGTGCCAGCAGTGCAACCCCGGACAGGGGGCTGGCCGGGGAGCTGTTTTTT,NA,TRBJ2-2,TRBD1,TRBV27
CASREGQPPYEQYF,TGTGCCAGTAGAGAGGGACAGCCCCCCTACGAGCAGTACTTC,NA,TRBJ2-7,TRBD1,TRBV27
CASSKRGDTQYF,TGTGCCAGCAGCAAGAGGGGGGATACGCAGTATTTT,NA,TRBJ2-3,NA,TRBV9
CASSQRVGGTYGYTF,TGCGCCAGCAGCCAACGAGTCGGGGGAACCTATGGCTACACCTTC,NA,TRBJ1-2,NA,TRBV4-1
CASSLLPQGETQYF,TGTGCCAGCAGTTTACTCCCCCAGGGGGAGACCCAGTACTTC,NA,TRBJ2-5,NA,TRBV28
CASSFFTGAVYEQYF,TGTGCCAGCAGCTTTTTCACCGGGGCCGTCTACGAGCAGTACTTC,NA,TRBJ2-7,NA,TRBV7-8